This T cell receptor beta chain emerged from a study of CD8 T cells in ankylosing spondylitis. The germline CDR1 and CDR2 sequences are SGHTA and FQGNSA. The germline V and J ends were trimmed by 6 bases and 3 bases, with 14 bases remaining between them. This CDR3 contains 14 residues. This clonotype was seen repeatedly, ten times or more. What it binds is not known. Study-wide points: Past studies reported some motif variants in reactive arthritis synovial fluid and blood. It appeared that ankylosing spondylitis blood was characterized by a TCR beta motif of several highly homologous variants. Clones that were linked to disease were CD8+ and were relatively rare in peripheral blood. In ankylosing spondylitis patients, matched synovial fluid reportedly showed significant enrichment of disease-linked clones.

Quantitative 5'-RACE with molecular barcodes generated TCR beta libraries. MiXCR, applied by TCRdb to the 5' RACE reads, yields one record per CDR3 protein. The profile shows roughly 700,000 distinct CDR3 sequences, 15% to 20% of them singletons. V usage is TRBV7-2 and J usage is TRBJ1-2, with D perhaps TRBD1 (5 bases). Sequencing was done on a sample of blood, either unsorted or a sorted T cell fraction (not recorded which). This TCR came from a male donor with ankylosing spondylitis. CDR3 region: CASRETGGDYGYTF. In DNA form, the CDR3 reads TGTGCCAGCAGGGAGACGGGGGGGGACTATGGCTACACCTTC. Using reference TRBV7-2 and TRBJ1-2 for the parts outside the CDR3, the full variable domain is GAGVSQSPSNKVTEKGKDVELRCDPISGHTALYWYRQSLGQGLEFLIYFQGNSAPDKSGLPSDRFSAERTGGSVSTLTIQRTQQEDSAVYLCASRETGGDYGYTFGSGTRLTVV.